This T cell receptor beta chain emerged from a study of shared clonotypes between healthy human individuals. Naive CD8 isolation took CD45RO-negative cells positively selected for CCR7 and excluded terminally differentiated effector memory CD45RA+ cells. CDR3 length equals 16 residues. Repertoires were generated with immunoSEQ multiplex PCR, while TCRdb's copy carries only in-frame clones and drops some. The sample lists hundreds of thousands of clones, 80% to 95% occurring once. The TCR was taken from a man aged 25 to 40 in good health. The V call is TRBV21-1, the J call TRBJ2-5; TRBD1 reflects the table's D call only, with no check against the DNA. TRBV21-1 is tagged as a pseudogene. Source material: naive CD8+ T cells sorted from blood. The CDR3 nucleotides are TGTGCCAGCAGCAAAACCGGGACAGTTAAGAGAGAGACCCAGTACTTC. Translating gives CASSKTGTVKRETQYF.